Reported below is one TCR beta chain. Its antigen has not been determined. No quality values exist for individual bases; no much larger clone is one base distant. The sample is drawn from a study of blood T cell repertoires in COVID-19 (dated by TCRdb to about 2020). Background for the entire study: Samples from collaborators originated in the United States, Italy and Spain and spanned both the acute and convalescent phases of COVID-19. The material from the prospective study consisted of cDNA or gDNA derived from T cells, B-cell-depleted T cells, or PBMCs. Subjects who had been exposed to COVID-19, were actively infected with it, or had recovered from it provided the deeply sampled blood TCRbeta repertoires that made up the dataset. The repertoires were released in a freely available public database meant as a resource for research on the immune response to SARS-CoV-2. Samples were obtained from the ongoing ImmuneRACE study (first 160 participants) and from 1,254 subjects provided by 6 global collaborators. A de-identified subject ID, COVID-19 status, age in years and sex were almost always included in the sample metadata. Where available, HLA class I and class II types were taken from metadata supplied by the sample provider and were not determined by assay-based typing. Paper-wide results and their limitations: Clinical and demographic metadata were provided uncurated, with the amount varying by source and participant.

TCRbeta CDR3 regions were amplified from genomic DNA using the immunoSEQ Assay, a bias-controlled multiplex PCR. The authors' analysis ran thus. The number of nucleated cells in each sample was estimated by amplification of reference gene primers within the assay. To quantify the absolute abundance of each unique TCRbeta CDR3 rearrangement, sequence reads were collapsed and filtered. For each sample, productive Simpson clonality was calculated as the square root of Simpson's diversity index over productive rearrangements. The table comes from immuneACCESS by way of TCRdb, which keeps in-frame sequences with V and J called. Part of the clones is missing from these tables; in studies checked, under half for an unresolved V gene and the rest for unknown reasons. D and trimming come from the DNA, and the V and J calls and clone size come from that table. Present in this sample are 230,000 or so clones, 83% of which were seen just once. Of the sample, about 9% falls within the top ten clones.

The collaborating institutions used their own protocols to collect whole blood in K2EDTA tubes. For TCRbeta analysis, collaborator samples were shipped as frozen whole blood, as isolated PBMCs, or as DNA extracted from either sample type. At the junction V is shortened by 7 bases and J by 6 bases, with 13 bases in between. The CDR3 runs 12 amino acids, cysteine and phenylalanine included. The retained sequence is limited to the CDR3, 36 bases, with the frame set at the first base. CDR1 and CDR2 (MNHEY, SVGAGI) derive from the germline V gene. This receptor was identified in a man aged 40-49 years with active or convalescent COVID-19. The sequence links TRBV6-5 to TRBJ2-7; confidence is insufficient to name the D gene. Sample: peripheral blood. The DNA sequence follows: TGTGCCAGCACCGGATTGCTAGTCGAGCAGTACTTC. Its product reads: CASTGLLVEQYF.